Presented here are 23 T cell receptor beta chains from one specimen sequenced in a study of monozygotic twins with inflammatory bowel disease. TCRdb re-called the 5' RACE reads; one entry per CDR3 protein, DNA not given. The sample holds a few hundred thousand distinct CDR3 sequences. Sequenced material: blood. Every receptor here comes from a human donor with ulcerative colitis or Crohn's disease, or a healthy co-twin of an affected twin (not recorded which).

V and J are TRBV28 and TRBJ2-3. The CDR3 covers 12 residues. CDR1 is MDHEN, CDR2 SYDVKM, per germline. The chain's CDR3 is CATLGMADTQYF.

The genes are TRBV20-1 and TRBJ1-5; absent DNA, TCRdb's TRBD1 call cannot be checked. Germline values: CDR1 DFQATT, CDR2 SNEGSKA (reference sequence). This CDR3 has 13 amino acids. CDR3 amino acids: CSAGQGLGQPQHF.

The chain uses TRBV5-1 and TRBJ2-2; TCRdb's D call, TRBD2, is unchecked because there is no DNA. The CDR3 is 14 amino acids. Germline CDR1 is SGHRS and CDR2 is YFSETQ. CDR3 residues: CASSLAGAFGELFF.

This CDR3 reads CASSKGLAALAEQFF. The chain has TRBV6-1 and TRBJ2-1; TCRdb calls TRBD2, which cannot be checked without DNA. Germline V gene lookup returns CDR1 MNHNS and CDR2 SASEGT. CDR3 length: 15 amino acids.

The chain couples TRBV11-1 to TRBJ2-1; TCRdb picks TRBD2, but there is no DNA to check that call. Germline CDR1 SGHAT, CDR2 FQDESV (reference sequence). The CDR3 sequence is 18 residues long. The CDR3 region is CASSLERGASGVSNEQFF.

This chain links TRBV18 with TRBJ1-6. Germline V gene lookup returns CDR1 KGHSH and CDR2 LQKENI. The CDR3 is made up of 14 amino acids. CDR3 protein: CASSPLQANSPLHF.

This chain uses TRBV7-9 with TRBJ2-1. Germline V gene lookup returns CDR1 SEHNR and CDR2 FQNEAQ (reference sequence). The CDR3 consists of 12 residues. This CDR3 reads CASSSIGNEQFF.

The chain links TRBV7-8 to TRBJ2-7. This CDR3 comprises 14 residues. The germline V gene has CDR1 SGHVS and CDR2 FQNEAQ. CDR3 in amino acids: CASSLALVSYEQYF. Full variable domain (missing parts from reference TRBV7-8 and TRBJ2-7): GAGVSQSPRYKVAKRGQDVALRCDPISGHVSLFWYQQALGQGPEFLTYFQNEAQLDKSGLPSDRFFAERPEGSVSTLKIQRTQQEDSAVYLCASSLALVSYEQYFGPGTRLTVT.

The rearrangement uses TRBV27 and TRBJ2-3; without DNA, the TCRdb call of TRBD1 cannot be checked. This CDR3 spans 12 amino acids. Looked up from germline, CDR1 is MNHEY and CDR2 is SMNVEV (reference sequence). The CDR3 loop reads CASSSRGVTQYF.

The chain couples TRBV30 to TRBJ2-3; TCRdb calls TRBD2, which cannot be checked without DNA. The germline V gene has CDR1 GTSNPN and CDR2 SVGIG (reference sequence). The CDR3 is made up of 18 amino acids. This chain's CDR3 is CAWSPPPPRLATRDTQYF.

This chain's CDR3 is CASSRVGGTGGASTDTQYF. The gene calls are TRBV7-6 and TRBJ2-3; the D gene TCRdb calls, TRBD1, cannot be checked with no DNA. Germline V gives CDR1 SGHVS, CDR2 FNYEAQ. The CDR3 extends over 19 amino acids.

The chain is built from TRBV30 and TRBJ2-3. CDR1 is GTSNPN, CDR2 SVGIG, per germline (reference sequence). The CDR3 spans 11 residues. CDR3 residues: CAWMDRDTQYF.

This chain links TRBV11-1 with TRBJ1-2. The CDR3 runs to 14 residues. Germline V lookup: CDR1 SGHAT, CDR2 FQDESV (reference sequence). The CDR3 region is CASSFGEWNYGYTF.

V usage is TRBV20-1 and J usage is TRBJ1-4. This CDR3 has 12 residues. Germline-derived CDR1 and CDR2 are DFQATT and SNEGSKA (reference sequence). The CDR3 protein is CSAGRREQKLFF.

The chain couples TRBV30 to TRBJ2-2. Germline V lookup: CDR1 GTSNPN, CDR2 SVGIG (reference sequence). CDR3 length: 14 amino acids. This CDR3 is CAWSVQSATGELFF.

This CDR3 reads CASSTSTDTQYF. The rearrangement uses TRBV7-2 and TRBJ2-3. The length of the CDR3 is 12 residues. Germline V gene data show CDR1 as SGHTA and CDR2 as FQGNSA.

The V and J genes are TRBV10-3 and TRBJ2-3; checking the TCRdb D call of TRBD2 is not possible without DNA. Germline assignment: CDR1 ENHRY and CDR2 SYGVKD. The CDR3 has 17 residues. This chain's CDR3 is CAISEQVGGSGADTQYF.

CDR3 sequence reads: CSVAGGRITDTQYF. The rearrangement links TRBV29-1 to TRBJ2-3; TCRdb proposes TRBD1, but this gene call is untestable without DNA. This CDR3 is built from 14 residues. Germline V CDR1 and CDR2: SQVTM, ANQGSEA.

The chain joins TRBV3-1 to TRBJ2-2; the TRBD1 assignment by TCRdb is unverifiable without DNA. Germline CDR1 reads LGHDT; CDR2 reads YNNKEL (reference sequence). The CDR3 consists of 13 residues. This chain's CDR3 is CASSQLQAGELFF.

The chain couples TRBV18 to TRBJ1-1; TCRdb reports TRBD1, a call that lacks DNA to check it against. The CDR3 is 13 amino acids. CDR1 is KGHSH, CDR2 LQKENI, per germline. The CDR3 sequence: CASSPNRATEAFF.

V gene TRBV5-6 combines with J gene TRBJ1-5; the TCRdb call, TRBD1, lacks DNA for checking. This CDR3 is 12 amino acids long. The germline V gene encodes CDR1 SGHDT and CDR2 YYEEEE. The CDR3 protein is CASSQGRSTQHF.

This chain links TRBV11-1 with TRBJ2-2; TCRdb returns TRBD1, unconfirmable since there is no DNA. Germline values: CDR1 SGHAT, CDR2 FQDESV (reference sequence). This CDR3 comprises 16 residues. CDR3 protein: CASSLGDNTDGRELFF. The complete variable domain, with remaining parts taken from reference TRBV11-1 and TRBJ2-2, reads EAEVAQSPRYKITEKSQAVAFWCDPISGHATLYWYRQILGQGPELLVQFQDESVVDDSQLPKDRFSAERLKGVDSTLKIQPAELGDSAMYLCASSLGDNTDGRELFFGEGSRLTVL.

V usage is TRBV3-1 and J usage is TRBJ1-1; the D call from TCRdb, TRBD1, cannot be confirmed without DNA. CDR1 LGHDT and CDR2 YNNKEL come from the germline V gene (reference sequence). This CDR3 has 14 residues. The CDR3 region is CASSFLQGNTEAFF.